This entry lists 7 T cell receptor beta chains sequenced from one sample in a study of identical twins (dated by TCRdb to the mid-2010s). To prepare the library, 5' RACE was applied. The instrument was an Illumina HiSeq 2000. TCRdb redid the processing of the public reads, applying fastp at Q25 and MiXCR, and retained in-frame beta chains. Rows with one shared CDR3 protein collapse into an entry with the most common genes and DNA. Across this sample there are about 240,000 distinct CDR3 sequences, with over 9.5% seen only once. The biggest ten clones account for about 4% of the sample. These data are also associated with another study on yellow fever vaccine responses in identical twins.

The sequencing input was memory (CD45RO+) T cells sorted from blood. In light of the paper, this sample's cell subset or site label describes: CD45RO+ enriched T cells. The receptors derive from a young woman in good health.

This chain joins TRBV29-1 and TRBJ2-5; no clear D gene. Germline V gives CDR1 SQVTM, CDR2 ANQGSEA. Between the trimmed V and J ends, which lost 4 bases and 2 bases, there was a span of 11 bases. The CDR3 covers 13 residues. CDR3 loop: CSVALDGQETQYF. The CDR3 DNA is TGCAGCGTTGCGTTGGACGGTCAAGAGACCCAGTACTTC.

The chain links TRBV15 to TRBJ1-4, with D tentatively TRBD1 (5 bases). CDR3 length: 12 amino acids. CDR1 LNHNV and CDR2 YYDKDF come from the germline V gene (reference sequence). The V end was cut by 4 bases, the J end by 8 bases, with 8 bases between. The CDR3 sequence: CATSIRQEKLFF. In DNA form, the CDR3 reads TGTGCCACCAGCATAAGACAGGAAAAACTGTTTTTT.

The rearrangement joins TRBV11-2 to TRBJ2-7; D possibly matches TRBD1 or TRBD2 (5 bases each). Trimming left V 4 bases short and J 7 bases short, with 11 bases between. The CDR3 contains 12 residues. Germline CDR1 SGHAT, CDR2 FQNNGV. This chain's CDR3 is CASSSGTLEQYF. The CDR3 nucleotides are TGTGCCAGCAGCTCCGGGACCCTGGAGCAGTACTTC.

This clonotype has a handful of counts. CDR3 bases: TGCAGTGCTCGATCCAGGACAGGGAGGGTGGACAATGAGCAGTTCTTC. Encoded protein: CSARSRTGRVDNEQFF. V gene TRBV20-1 combines with J gene TRBJ2-1; D is possibly TRBD1 (8 bases). The CDR3 covers 16 residues. Trimming took 5 bases from V and 5 from J, leaving 22 bases between them. Germline V lookup: CDR1 DFQATT, CDR2 SNEGSKA (reference sequence).

CDR3 residues: CASSRGGVTEAFF. CDR3 coding DNA: TGTGCCAGCTCACGAGGAGGGGTCACTGAAGCTTTCTTT. The chain employs TRBV18 and TRBJ1-1; weak D call: TRBD1 (5 bases). The germline V gene encodes CDR1 KGHSH and CDR2 LQKENI. This CDR3 has 13 amino acids. Trimming took off 4 bases at V and 4 bases at J, with 10 bases between the two ends.

The CDR3 is CASSLAGRNEQFF. The DNA for the CDR3 is TGTGCCAGCAGCTTAGCAGGGCGGAATGAGCAGTTCTTC. V is TRBV7-2 and J is TRBJ2-1; D is uncertain. CDR3 size: 13 residues. The V and J ends lost 0 bases and 7 bases respectively, with 7 bases between them. Per germline, CDR1 SGHTA and CDR2 FQGNSA.

There are many counts of this clonotype. The chain combines TRBV12-3 or TRBV12-4 with TRBJ1-3; D is undetermined. This CDR3 is built from 14 residues. The V and J ends lost 2 bases and 1 base respectively, with 6 bases between them. CDR3 in amino acids: CASSLYESGNTIYF. The CDR3, as DNA: TGTGCCAGCAGTTTATACGAATCTGGAAACACCATATATTTT.